The 18 T cell receptor beta chains below were found in one sample sequenced in a study of blood T cell repertoires in COVID-19. Only in-frame clones appear in the TCRdb table, and some are missing; sequencing was by immunoSEQ multiplex PCR. Among 200,000 to 300,000 clones listed, approximately 88% were seen once. Sequencing input: PBMCs or T cells enriched from blood (not recorded which). The receptor set was obtained from a woman between 35 and 50 years old with acute COVID-19.

The J gene is TRBJ2-3, the V gene TRBV2; possibly TRBD2 for D (7 bases). Germline CDR1 and CDR2: SNHLY and FYNNEI. The CDR3 runs 14 residues. V was clipped by 6 bases and J by 4 bases, with 14 bases between them. The CDR3 DNA reads TGTGCCAGCAGCCGCGAGGGGGGGCCAGATACGCAGTATTTT. Its translation: CASSREGGPDTQYF. Full variable domain (missing parts from reference TRBV2 and TRBJ2-3): EPEVTQTPSHQVTQMGQEVILRCVPISNHLYFYWYRQILGQKVEFLVSFYNNEISEKSEIFDDQFSVERPDGSNFTLKIRSTKLEDSAMYFCASSREGGPDTQYFGPGTRLTVL.

J is TRBJ1-1 and V is TRBV14; tentative D call: TRBD1 (5 bases). Per the germline V gene, CDR1 is SGHDN and CDR2 is FVKESK. Deletions cut 0 bases from V and 11 bases from J, with 16 bases between. The CDR3 totals 14 residues. The CDR3 region is CASSQDTGGLRAFF. The CDR3 nucleotides read TGTGCCAGCAGCCAAGATACCGGGGGACTAAGGGCTTTCTTT. The variable domain in full, completed from reference TRBV14 and TRBJ1-1, reads EAGVTQFPSHSVIEKGQTVTLRCDPISGHDNLYWYRRVMGKEIKFLLHFVKESKQDESGMPNNRFLAERTGGTYSTLKVQPAELEDSGVYFCASSQDTGGLRAFFGQGTRLTVV.

This chain connects TRBV27 to TRBJ1-1; D remains unclear. The germline V gene encodes CDR1 MNHEY and CDR2 SMNVEV (reference sequence). CDR3 length equals 17 residues. The V and J ends lost 0 bases and 1 base respectively, with 15 bases between them. The CDR3 loop reads CASSLSIIGRGNTEAFF. CDR3 bases: TGTGCCAGCAGTTTATCGATAATAGGTCGGGGGAACACTGAAGCTTTCTTT.

V usage is TRBV6-4 and J usage is TRBJ1-1, with unresolved D. Germline V gives CDR1 MRHNA, CDR2 SNTAGT. The CDR3 totals 15 residues. The germline V and J ends were trimmed by 2 bases and 2 bases, with 12 bases remaining between them. CDR3 amino acids: CASSDLVDNNTEAFF. CDR3 coding DNA: TGTGCCAGCAGTGACCTCGTTGACAATAACACTGAAGCTTTCTTT.

The J gene is TRBJ1-1, the V gene TRBV3-1 (or the pseudogene TRBV3-2); possible D gene TRBD1, 6 bases. This CDR3 has 14 amino acids. Per the germline V gene, CDR1 is LGHDT and CDR2 is YNNKEL (reference sequence). V lost 3 bases and J 5 bases, leaving 13 bases between the germline ends. The DNA of the CDR3 is TGTGCCAGCAGCCAGGGGGCGCGGGGGACTGAAGCTTTCTTT. Translated: CASSQGARGTEAFF.

This chain uses TRBV10-1 with TRBJ1-3, with 8 bases identical to TRBD1. J lost 2 bases, V lost 4 bases, and 1 base had no gene match. Germline values: CDR1 WNHNN, CDR2 SYGVQD (reference sequence). This CDR3 has 14 residues. The CDR3 sequence: CASSGTGTGNTIYF. The CDR3 DNA sequence: TGCGCCAGCAGTGGGACAGGGACTGGAAACACCATATATTTT.

This chain joins TRBV28 and TRBJ2-7; a possible D gene is TRBD2 (5 bases). The CDR3 length is 16 residues. Germline CDR1 is MDHEN and CDR2 is SYDVKM. V dropped 6 bases and J dropped 1 base, with 19 bases sitting between them. The CDR3 is CASRAPQRLPSYEQYF. CDR3 DNA sequence: TGTGCCAGCAGGGCCCCCCAGCGGTTGCCTTCCTACGAGCAGTACTTC.

The chain uses TRBV18 and TRBJ2-5; maybe TRBD1 (6 bases). V was pared by 2 bases and J by 0 bases, with 10 bases between. The CDR3 extends over 15 amino acids. Germline CDR1 is KGHSH and CDR2 is LQKENI. The CDR3 DNA follows: TGTGCCAGCTCACCAACAACAGGGAACCAAGAGACCCAGTACTTC. It encodes CASSPTTGNQETQYF.

The chain couples TRBV14 to TRBJ1-2; D gene unclear. CDR3 length: 14 residues. Trimming shortened V by 0 bases and J by 8 bases, and 13 bases separated the two germline ends. Germline V gives CDR1 SGHDN, CDR2 FVKESK. The CDR3 region is CASSQERYPTGYTF. CDR3 sequence (DNA): TGTGCCAGCAGCCAAGAGCGATACCCCACGGGCTACACCTTC.

The chain carries TRBV11-2 and TRBJ1-1; D gene uncertain. Trimming pared 0 bases from V and 6 bases from J, leaving 11 bases between. Germline assignment: CDR1 SGHAT and CDR2 FQNNGV. There are 14 residues in the CDR3. CDR3 loop: CASSLDLEGSEAFF. CDR3 sequence (DNA): TGTGCCAGCAGCTTAGATCTAGAGGGCTCTGAAGCTTTCTTT.

V usage is TRBV18 and J usage is TRBJ2-1; 13 bases are shared with TRBD2. The CDR3 runs 14 residues. Germline assignment: CDR1 KGHSH and CDR2 LQKENI. V shed 5 bases and J 9 bases; nucleotides not matched to a gene: 4. The CDR3 is CASSGLAGDGEQFF. CDR3 nucleotides: TGTGCCAGCTCAGGACTAGCGGGAGACGGTGAGCAGTTCTTC.

CDR3 DNA: TGCAGCGTTGAAATCCACAGGGCTGGCTACACCTTC. Protein product: CSVEIHRAGYTF. The V and J genes are TRBV29-1 and TRBJ1-2, with D maybe TRBD1 (6 bases). Germline CDR1 SQVTM, CDR2 ANQGSEA. This CDR3 is built from 12 residues. Trimming stripped 2 bases from V and 7 bases from J, with 11 bases between.

This chain links TRBV10-2 with TRBJ1-4; 7 bases are a match to TRBD1. This CDR3 has 11 amino acids. Trimming took 7 bases from V and 8 from J; bases not matched to a gene: 1. The germline V gene encodes CDR1 WSHSY and CDR2 SAAADI. DNA of the CDR3: TGCGCCAGCACACAGGGGGAAAAACTGTTTTTT. It yields the protein CASTQGEKLFF.

This clone came up once. V gene TRBV5-5 combines with J gene TRBJ2-5; 7 bases align to TRBD1. This CDR3 contains 14 residues. V lost 4 bases, J lost 2 bases, and 5 bases stayed unmatched. Germline V gene sequence: CDR1 SGHKS, CDR2 YYEKEE (reference sequence). CDR3 nucleotide sequence: TGTGCCAGCAGCGAGGGACAGCTACAAGAGACCCAGTACTTC. It encodes CASSEGQLQETQYF. The whole variable domain, remainder taken from reference TRBV5-5 and TRBJ2-5, is DAGVTQSPTHLIKTRGQQVTLRCSPISGHKSVSWYQQVLGQGPQFIFQYYEKEERGRGNFPDRFSARQFPNYSSELNVNALLLGDSALYLCASSEGQLQETQYFGPGTRLLVL.

Turning to this clone: Other nucleotide sequences in the sample specify the same CDR3. This chain uses TRBV30 with TRBJ1-2, with D possibly matching TRBD1 (6 bases). V lost 0 bases, J lost 5 bases, and 7 bases lay in between. Germline lookup yields CDR1 GTSNPN and CDR2 SVGIG (reference sequence). CDR3 length equals 12 residues. CDR3 sequence: CAWSVTGYGYTF. CDR3 DNA sequence: TGTGCCTGGAGTGTGACAGGATATGGCTACACCTTC.

The chain has TRBV9 and TRBJ1-4; the D is unclear. The CDR3 length is 15 residues. Trimming stripped 0 bases from V and 5 bases from J, with 11 bases between. Germline lookup yields CDR1 SGDLS and CDR2 YYNGEE. This CDR3 is CASSVGPEQNEKLFF. For the CDR3, the DNA is TGTGCCAGCAGCGTAGGTCCGGAGCAAAATGAAAAACTGTTTTTT.

This clone was counted only a few times. The rearrangement links TRBV19 to TRBJ1-1; D may be TRBD1 (5 bases). CDR1 and CDR2 (germline): LNHDA, SQIVND (reference sequence). Trimming pared 5 bases from V and 11 bases from J, leaving 15 bases between. This CDR3 region has 12 residues. As DNA, the CDR3 is TGTGCCAGTAGTGGGGGAGGGCGTTCGGCTTTCTTT. Protein sequence: CASSGGGRSAFF.

The J gene is TRBJ2-5, the V gene TRBV7-9; D is ambiguous. V lost 2 bases and J lost 5, with 9 bases in between. Germline loops: CDR1 SEHNR, CDR2 FQNEAQ (reference sequence). The CDR3 consists of 13 residues. The CDR3 is CASSLFTQETQYF. The CDR3 nucleotides read TGTGCCAGCAGCTTATTCACACAGGAGACCCAGTACTTC.